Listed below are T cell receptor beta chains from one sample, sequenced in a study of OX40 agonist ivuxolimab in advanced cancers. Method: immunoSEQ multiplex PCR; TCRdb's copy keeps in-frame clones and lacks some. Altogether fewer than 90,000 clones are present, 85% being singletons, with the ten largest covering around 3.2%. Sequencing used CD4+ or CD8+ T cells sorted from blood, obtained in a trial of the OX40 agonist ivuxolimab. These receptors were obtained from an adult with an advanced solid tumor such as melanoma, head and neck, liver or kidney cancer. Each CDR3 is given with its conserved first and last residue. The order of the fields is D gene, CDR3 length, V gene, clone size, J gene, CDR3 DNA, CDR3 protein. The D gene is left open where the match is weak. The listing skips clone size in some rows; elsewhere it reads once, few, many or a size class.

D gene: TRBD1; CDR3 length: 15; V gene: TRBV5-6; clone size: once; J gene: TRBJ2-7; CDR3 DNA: TGTGCCAGCAGCCTAGACAGGGGGGCCCCCTACGAGCAGTACTTC; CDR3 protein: CASSLDRGAPYEQYF
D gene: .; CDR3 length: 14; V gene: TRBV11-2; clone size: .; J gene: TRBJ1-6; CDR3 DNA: TGTGCCAGCAGCCCCCGGGGGGCCCCGTCACCCCTCCACTTT; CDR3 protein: CASSPRGAPSPLHF
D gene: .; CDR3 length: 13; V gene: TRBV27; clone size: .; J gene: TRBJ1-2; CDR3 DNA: TGTGCCAGCAGTTTGCCCCAACACAATGGCTACACCTTC; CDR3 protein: CASSLPQHNGYTF
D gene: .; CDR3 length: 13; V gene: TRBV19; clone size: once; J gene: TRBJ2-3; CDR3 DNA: TGTGCCAGTAGTATAGAAAGGAAAGATACGCAGTATTTT; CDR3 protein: CASSIERKDTQYF
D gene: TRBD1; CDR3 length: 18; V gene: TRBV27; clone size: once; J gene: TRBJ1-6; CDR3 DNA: TGTGCCAGCAGTCTCTCCCCACAGGGGGCCCCCTATAATTCACCCCTCCACTTT; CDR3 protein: CASSLSPQGAPYNSPLHF
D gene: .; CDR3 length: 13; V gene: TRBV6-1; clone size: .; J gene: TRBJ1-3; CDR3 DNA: TGTGCCAGCAGTGAAGTTCCCGGTAACACCATATATTTT; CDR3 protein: CASSEVPGNTIYF
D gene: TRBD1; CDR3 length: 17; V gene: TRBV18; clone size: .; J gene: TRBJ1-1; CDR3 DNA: TGTGCCAGCTCTCCCGGGACAGGAAGAGGAGTGAACACTGAAGCTTTCTTT; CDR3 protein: CASSPGTGRGVNTEAFF
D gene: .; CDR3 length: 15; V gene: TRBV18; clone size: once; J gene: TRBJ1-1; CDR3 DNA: TGTGCCAGCTCACCTAAACAGGGTACGCACACTGAAGCTTTCTTT; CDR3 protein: CASSPKQGTHTEAFF
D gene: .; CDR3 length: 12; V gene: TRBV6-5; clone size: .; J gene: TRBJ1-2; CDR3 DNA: TGTGCCAGCAGGACCTCTACCTATGGCTACACCTTC; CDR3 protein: CASRTSTYGYTF
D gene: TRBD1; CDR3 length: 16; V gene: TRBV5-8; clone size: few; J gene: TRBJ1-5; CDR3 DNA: TGTGCCAGCAGCTCCGGACAGGGGATGGGCAATCAGCCCCAGCATTTT; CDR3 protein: CASSSGQGMGNQPQHF
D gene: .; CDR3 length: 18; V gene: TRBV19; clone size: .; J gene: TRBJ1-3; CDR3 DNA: TGTGCCAGTAGTTCCCGGGGTTTACAGGGCCCCTCTGGAAACACCATATATTTT; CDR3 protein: CASSSRGLQGPSGNTIYF
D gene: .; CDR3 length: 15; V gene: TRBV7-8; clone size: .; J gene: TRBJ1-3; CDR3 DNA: TGTGCCAGCAGCTTAGTGGGATACACTGGAAACACCATATATTTT; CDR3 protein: CASSLVGYTGNTIYF
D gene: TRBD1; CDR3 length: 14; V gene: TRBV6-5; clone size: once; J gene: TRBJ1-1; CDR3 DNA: TGTGCCAGCAGTTCGGACAGGCGACGCACTGAAGCTTTCTTT; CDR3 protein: CASSSDRRRTEAFF
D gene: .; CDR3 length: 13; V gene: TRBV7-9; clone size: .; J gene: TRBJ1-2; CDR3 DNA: TGTGCCGCCGAGGACACAACTAACTATGGCTACACCTTC; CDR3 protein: CAAEDTTNYGYTF
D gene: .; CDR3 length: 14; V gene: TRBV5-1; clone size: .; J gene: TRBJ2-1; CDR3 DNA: TGCGCCAGCAGCCCCTTGGCAGGTGGGGATGAGCAGTTCTTC; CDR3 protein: CASSPLAGGDEQFF
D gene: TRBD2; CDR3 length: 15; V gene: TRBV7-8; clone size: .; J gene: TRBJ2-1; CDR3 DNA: TGTGCCAGCAGCTTAGTCCTAGCGGGAGGCTATGAGCAGTTCTTC; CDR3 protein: CASSLVLAGGYEQFF
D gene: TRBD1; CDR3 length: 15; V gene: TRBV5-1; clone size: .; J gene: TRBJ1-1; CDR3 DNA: TGCGCCAGCAGCGGCAGGGGGCGAGGACACACTGAAGCTTTCTTT; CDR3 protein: CASSGRGRGHTEAFF
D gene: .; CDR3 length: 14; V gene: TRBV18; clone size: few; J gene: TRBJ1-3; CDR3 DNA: TGTGCCAGCTCACTCGACCTCTCTGGAAACACCATATATTTT; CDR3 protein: CASSLDLSGNTIYF
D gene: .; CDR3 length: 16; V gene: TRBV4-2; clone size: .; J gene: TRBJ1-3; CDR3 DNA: TGTGCCAGCAGCCAAGACCCCCCTCCAGGCGGAAACACCATATATTTT; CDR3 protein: CASSQDPPPGGNTIYF
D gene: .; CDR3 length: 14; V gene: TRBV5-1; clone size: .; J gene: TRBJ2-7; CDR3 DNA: TGCGCCAGCAGCCTAGACAGGACCAGCTACGAGCAGTACTTC; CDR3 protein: CASSLDRTSYEQYF
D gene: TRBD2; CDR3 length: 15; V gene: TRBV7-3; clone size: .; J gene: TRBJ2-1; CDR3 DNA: TGTGCCAGCAGCTTAGGAGCGGGAGTGCGAAATGAGCAGTTCTTC; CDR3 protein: CASSLGAGVRNEQFF
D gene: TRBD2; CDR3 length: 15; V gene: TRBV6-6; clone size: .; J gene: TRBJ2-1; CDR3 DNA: TGTGCCAGCAGCCTCCCCACTAGCGCGGGCGATGAGCAGTTCTTC; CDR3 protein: CASSLPTSAGDEQFF
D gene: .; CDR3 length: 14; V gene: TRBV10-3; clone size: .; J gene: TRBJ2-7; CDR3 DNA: TGTGCCACCGGAGTGACTAGTCAGATCTACGAGCAGTACTTC; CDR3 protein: CATGVTSQIYEQYF
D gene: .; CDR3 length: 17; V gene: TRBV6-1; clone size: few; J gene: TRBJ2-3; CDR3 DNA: TGTGCCAGCAGTGAGACCCTCGGGACGGCGAGCACAGATACGCAGTATTTT; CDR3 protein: CASSETLGTASTDTQYF
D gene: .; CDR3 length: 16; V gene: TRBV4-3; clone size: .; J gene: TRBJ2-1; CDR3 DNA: TGCGCCAGCAGACCTGGACGGGAGCGCCGCTACAATGAGCAGTTCTTC; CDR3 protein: CASRPGRERRYNEQFF
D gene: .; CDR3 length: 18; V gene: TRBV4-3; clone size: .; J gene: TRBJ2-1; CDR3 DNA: TGCGCCAGCAGCCAAGATGGCGGGGCAAGGACAGTTCTTAATGAGCAGTTCTTC; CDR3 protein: CASSQDGGARTVLNEQFF
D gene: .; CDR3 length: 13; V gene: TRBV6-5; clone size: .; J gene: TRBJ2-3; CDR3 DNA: TGTGCCAGCAGCCAGACCGGGGGAGATACGCAGTATTTT; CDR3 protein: CASSQTGGDTQYF
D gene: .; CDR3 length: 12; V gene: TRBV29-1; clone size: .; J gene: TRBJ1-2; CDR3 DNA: TGCAGCGTTGAAAGAGAGGGGCTTGGCTACACCTTC; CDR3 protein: CSVEREGLGYTF
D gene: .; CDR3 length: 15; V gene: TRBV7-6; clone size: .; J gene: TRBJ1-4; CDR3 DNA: TGTGCCAGCAGCTTTAATCAGGGCCGGGGAGAAAAACTGTTTTTT; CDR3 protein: CASSFNQGRGEKLFF
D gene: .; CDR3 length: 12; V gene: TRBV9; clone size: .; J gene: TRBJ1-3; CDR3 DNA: TGTGCCAGCAGCAATTCCGGAAACACCATATATTTT; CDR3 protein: CASSNSGNTIYF
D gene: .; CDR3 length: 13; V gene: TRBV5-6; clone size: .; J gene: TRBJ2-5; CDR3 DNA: TGTGCCAGCAGCAGCTCCGGGACGGAGACCCAGTACTTC; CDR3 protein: CASSSSGTETQYF
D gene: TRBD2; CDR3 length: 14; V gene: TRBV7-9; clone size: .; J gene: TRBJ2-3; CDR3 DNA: TGTGCCAGCAGCCCGGGGGGTTCCACAGATACGCAGTATTTT; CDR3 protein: CASSPGGSTDTQYF
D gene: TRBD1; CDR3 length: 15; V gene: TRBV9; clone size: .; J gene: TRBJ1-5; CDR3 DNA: TGTGCCAGCAGCTTGGGACAGACTCCAAATCAGCCCCAGCATTTT; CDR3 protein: CASSLGQTPNQPQHF
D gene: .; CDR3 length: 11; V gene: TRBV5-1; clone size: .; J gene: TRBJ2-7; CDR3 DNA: TGCGCCAGCAGCTTGAACGACGAGCAGTACTTC; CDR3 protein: CASSLNDEQYF
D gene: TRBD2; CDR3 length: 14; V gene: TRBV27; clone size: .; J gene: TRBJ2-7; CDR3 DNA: TGTGCCAGCAGTTTATTAGCGGGGAACTACGAGCAGTACTTC; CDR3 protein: CASSLLAGNYEQYF
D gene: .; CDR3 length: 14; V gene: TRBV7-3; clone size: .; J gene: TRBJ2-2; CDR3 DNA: TGTGCCAGCAGCTTTACCGCGAACACCGGGGAGCTGTTTTTT; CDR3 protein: CASSFTANTGELFF
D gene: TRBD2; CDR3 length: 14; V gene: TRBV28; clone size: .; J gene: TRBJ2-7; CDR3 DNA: TGTGCCAGCAGTTCAGCGGGAAGGGAATACGAGCAGTACTTC; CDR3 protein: CASSSAGREYEQYF
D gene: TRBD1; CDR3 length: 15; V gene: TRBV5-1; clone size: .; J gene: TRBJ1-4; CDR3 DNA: TGCGCCAGCAGCGCACAGGGGTCAACTAATGAAAAACTGTTTTTT; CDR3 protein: CASSAQGSTNEKLFF
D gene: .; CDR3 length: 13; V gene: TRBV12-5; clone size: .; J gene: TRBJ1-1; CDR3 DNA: TGTGCTAGTGGTTTGGACCTTCGGACTGAAGCTTTCTTT; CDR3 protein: CASGLDLRTEAFF
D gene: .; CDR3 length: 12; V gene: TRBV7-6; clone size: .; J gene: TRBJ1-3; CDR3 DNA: TGTGCCAGCAGCTTAGTTGGAAACACCATATATTTT; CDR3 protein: CASSLVGNTIYF
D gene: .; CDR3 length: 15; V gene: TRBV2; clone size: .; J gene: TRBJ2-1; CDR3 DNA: TGTGCCAGCAGTGATTGGACACGCTCCTACAATGAGCAGTTCTTC; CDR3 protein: CASSDWTRSYNEQFF
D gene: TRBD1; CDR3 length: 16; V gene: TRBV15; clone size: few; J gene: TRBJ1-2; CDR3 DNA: TGTGCCACCAGCAGGGCAGGTCAGGGGGCGAGCTATGGCTACACCTTC; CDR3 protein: CATSRAGQGASYGYTF
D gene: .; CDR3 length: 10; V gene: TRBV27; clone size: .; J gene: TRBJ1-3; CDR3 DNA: TGTGCCAGCTCGAGGTACACCATATATTTT; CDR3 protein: CASSRYTIYF
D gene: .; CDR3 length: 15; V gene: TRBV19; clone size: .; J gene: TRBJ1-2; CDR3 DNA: TGTGCCAGTAGTAGGACCCCGACAAATGTCTATGGCTACACCTTC; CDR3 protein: CASSRTPTNVYGYTF
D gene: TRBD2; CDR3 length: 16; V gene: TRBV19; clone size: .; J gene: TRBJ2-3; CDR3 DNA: TGTGCCAGTAAGGAAGAGATAGCGGGAGGCACAGATACGCAGTATTTT; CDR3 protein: CASKEEIAGGTDTQYF
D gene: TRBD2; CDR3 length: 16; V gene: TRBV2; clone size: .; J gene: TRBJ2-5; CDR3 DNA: TGTGCCAGCAGTGAAGGACTAGCGGGGGGGCTCGAGACCCAGTACTTC; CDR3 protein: CASSEGLAGGLETQYF
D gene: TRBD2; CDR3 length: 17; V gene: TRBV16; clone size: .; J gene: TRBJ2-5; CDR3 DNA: TGTGCCAGCAGCCAATTACCCCTAGCGGGAGTGATCGAGACCCAGTACTTC; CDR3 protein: CASSQLPLAGVIETQYF
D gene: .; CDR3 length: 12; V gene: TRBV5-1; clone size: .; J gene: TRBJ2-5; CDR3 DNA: TGCGCCAGCAGCGGAGAAGTAGAGACCCAGTACTTC; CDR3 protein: CASSGEVETQYF
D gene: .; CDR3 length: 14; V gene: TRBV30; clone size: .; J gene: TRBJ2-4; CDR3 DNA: TGTGCCTGGAACAAGCTAGGAGTCGAAAACATTCAGTACTTC; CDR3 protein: CAWNKLGVENIQYF
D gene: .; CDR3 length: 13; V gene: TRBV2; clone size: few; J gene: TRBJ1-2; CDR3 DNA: TGTGCCAGCAGTGAACACCTCCTCTATGGCTACACCTTC; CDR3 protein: CASSEHLLYGYTF
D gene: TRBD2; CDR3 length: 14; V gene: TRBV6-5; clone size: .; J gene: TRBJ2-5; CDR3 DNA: TGTGCCAGCAGTGGACTAGCGGGGGCTGAGACCCAGTACTTC; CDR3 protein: CASSGLAGAETQYF
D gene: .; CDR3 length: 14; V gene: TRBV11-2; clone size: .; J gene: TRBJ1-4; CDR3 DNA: TGTGCCAGCAGCTTGGCCAGGTTTAGTGAAAAACTGTTTTTT; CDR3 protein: CASSLARFSEKLFF
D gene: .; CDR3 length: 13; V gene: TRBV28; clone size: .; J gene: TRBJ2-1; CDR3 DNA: TGTGCCAGCAGAGTCGGGACCTACAATGAGCAGTTCTTC; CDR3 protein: CASRVGTYNEQFF
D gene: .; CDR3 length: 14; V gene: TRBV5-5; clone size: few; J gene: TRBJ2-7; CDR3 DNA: TGTGCCAGCAGCCCTTCGGCGACCCTCTGGGAGCAGTACTTC; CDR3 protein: CASSPSATLWEQYF
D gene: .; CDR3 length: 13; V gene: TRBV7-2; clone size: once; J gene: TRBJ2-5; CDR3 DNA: TGTGCCAGCAGCCCGTGGCAGCAAGAGACCCAGTACTTC; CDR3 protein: CASSPWQQETQYF
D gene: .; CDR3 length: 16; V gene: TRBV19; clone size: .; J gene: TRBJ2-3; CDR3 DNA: TGTGCCAGTAAAAAATTAGGGGGGCCGGGTACAGATACGCAGTATTTT; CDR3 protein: CASKKLGGPGTDTQYF
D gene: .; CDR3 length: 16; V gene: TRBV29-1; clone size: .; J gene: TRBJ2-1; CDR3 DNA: TGCAGCGTTGGGGCCCAGAGGGCCGGCTCCTACAATGAGCAGTTCTTC; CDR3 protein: CSVGAQRAGSYNEQFF
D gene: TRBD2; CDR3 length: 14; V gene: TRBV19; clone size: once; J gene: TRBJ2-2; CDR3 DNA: TGTGCCAGCTATAGCGGGAGGATTGCCGGGGAGCTGTTTTTT; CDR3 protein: CASYSGRIAGELFF
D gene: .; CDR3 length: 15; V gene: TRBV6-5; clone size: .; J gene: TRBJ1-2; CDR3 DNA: TGTGCCAGCAGTTACTCGAGCGGGGGCCACTATGGCTACACCTTC; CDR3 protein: CASSYSSGGHYGYTF